The source of this T cell receptor delta chain is a study of gamma-delta T cells after stem cell transplantation. TCRdb made new clone calls on the RT-PCR reads using CATT. The sample lists fewer than 600 delta-chain clones, over 20% occurring once. Trimming shortened V by 5 bases and J by 0 bases, and 40 bases separated the two germline ends. Germline CDR1 is TVYSNPD and CDR2 is GDNSRS (reference sequence). The CDR3 is 22 amino acids. This clone was seen only a few times. A read error likely explains this, since a far larger clone differs by one base. The sample holds other DNA sequences that translate to the same CDR3.

This receptor was identified in a human donor. It is not recorded whose cells these are; they may come from a transplant donor. Sequencing used gamma-delta T cells. The V call is TRDV3, the J call TRDJ1; D is possibly TRDD2 (9 bases). CDR3 in amino acids: CALLGLPTRWGIGLSYTDKLIF. CDR3 nucleotides: TGTGCCCTACTAGGCCTTCCTACGAGGTGGGGGATCGGGCTCTCGTACACCGATAAACTCATCTTT. The full variable domain, with the rest looked up from reference TRDV3 and TRDJ1, is CDKVTQSSPDQTVASGSEVVLLCTYDTVYSNPDLFWYRIRPDYSFQFVFYGDNSRSEGADFTQGRFSVKHILTQKAFHLVISPVRTEDSATYYCALLGLPTRWGIGLSYTDKLIFGKGTRVTVEP.